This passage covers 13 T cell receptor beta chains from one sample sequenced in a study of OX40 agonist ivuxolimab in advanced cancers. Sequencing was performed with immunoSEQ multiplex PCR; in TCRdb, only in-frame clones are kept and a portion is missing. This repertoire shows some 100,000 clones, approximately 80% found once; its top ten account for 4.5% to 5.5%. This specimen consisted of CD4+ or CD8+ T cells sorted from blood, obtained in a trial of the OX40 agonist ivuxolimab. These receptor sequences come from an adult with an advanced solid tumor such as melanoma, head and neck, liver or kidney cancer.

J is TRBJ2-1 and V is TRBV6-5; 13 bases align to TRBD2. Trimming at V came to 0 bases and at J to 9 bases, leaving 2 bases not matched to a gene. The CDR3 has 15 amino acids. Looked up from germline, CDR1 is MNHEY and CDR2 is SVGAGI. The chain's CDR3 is CASSYSRLAGGEQFF. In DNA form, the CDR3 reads TGTGCCAGCAGTTACTCCCGACTAGCGGGAGGTGAGCAGTTCTTC.

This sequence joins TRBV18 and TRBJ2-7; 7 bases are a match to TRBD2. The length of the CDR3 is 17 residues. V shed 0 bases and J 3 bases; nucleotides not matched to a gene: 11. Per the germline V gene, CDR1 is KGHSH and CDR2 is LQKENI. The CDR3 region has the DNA TGTGCCAGCTCACCACCGAGTCTAGCGGACCGACTCTACGAGCAGTACTTC. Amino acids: CASSPPSLADRLYEQYF.

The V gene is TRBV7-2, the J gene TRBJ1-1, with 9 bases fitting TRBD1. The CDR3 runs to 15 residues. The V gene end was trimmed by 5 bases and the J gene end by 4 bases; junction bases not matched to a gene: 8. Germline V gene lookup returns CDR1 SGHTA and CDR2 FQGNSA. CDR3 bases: TGTGCCAGCAGCCCCCAACAGGGGGCGTCCACTGAAGCTTTCTTT. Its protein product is CASSPQQGASTEAFF.

CDR3 loop: CASSGTGTSGYNEQFF. The CDR3 nucleotides are TGCGCCAGCAGCGGGACCGGGACTAGCGGTTACAATGAGCAGTTCTTC. This sequence joins TRBV5-1 and TRBJ2-1; 11 positions agree with TRBD2. The J segment lost 4 bases and the V segment lost 4 bases, leaving 7 bases of the junction unmatched. CDR1 is SGHRS, CDR2 YFSETQ, per germline. This CDR3 is 16 amino acids long.

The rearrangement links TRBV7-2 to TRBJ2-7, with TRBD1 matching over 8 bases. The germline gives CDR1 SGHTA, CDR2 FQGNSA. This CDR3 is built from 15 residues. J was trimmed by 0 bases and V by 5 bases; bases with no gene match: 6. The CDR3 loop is CASSPRQGSSYEQYF. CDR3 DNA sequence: TGTGCCAGCAGCCCGCGACAGGGGAGCTCCTACGAGCAGTACTTC.

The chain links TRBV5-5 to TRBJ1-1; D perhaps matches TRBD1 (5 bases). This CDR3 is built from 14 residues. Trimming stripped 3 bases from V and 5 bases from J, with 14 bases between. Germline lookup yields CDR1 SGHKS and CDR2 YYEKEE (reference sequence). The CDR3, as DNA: TGTGCCAGCAGCTCCGGGACCAAGTTGACTGAAGCTTTCTTT. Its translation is CASSSGTKLTEAFF.

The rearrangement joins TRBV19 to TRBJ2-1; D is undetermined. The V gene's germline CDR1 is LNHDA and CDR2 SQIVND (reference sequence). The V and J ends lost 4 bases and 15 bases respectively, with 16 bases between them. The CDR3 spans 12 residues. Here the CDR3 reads CASSTPPGRWFF. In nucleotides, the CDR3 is TGTGCCAGTAGTACTCCCCCGGGCCGGTGGTTCTTC. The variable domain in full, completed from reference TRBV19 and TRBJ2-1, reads DGGITQSPKYLFRKEGQNVTLSCEQNLNHDAMYWYRQDPGQGLRLIYYSQIVNDFQKGDIAEGYSVSREKKESFPLTVTSAQKNPTAFYLCASSTPPGRWFFGPGTRLTVL.

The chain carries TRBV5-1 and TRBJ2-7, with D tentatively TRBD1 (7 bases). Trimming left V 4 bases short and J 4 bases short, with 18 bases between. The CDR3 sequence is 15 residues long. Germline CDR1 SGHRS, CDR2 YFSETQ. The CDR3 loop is CASSLPGDSAYEQYF. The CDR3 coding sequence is TGCGCCAGCAGCCTTCCGGGGGACAGTGCTTACGAGCAGTACTTC. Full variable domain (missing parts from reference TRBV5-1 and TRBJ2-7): KAGVTQTPRYLIKTRGQQVTLSCSPISGHRSVSWYQQTPGQGLQFLFEYFSETQRNKGNFPGRFSGRQFSNSRSEMNVSTLELGDSALYLCASSLPGDSAYEQYFGPGTRLTVT.

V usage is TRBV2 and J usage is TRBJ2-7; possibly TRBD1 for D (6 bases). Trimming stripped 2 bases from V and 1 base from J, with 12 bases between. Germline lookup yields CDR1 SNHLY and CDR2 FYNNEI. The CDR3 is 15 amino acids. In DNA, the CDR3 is TGTGCCAGCAGTGAAATTTGGACAGCTTCCTACGAGCAGTACTTC. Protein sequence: CASSEIWTASYEQYF.

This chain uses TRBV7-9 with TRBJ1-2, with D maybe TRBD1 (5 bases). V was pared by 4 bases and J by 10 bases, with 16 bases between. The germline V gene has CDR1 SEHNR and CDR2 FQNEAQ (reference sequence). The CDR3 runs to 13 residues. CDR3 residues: CASSSGTLSSYTF. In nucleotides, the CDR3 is TGTGCCAGCAGCTCCGGGACCCTTTCCTCCTACACCTTC.

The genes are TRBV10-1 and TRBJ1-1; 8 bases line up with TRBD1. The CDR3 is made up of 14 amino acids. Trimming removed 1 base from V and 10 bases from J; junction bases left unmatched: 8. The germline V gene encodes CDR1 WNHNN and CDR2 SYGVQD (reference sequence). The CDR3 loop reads CASSEFSTGERAFF. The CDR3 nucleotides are TGCGCCAGCAGTGAGTTTTCGACAGGGGAGAGAGCTTTCTTT.

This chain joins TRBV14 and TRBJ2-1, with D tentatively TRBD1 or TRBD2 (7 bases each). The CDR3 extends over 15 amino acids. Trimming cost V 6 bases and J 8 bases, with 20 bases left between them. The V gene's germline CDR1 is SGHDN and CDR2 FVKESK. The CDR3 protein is CASSEKLGGGDEQFF. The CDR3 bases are TGTGCCAGCAGTGAAAAGCTGGGAGGGGGCGATGAGCAGTTCTTC.

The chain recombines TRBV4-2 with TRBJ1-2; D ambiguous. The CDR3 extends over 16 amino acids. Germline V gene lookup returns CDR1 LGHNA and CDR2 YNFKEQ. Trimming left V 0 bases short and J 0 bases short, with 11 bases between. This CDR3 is CASSQDVAGANYGYTF. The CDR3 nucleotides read TGTGCCAGCAGCCAAGATGTCGCGGGAGCTAACTATGGCTACACCTTC.